These T cell receptor beta chains were read from a single sample in a study of blood T cell repertoires in COVID-19. Profiled with immunoSEQ multiplex PCR; TCRdb holds only in-frame clones, not every one. This sample has approximately 300,000 clones, with about nine tenths found just once. Source material: peripheral blood. The source of these receptors is a middle-aged woman with acute or convalescent COVID-19. The CDR3 runs from the conserved cysteine through the conserved F or W. A D gene is named only where the DNA matches it firmly. Only some rows state a clone size, as once, few, many or a class for expanded clones.

abundance	v_gene	d_gene	len	j_gene	CDR3aa	CDR3nt
NA	TRBV6-4	NA	14	TRBJ2-3	CASSPGRSADTQYF	TGTGCCAGCAGTCCGGGGAGGAGCGCAGATACGCAGTATTTT
NA	TRBV5-1	TRBD1	15	TRBJ1-2	CASSQGTVGRYGYTF	TGCGCCAGCAGCCAAGGGACAGTGGGGCGGTATGGCTACACCTTC
NA	TRBV6-1	NA	14	TRBJ1-5	CASSETGVDQPQHF	TGTGCCAGCAGTGAAACAGGTGTGGATCAGCCCCAGCATTTT
NA	TRBV7-9	TRBD2	15	TRBJ2-5	CATQKGGGALETQYF	TGTGCCACCCAAAAGGGCGGGGGGGCCCTGGAGACCCAGTACTTC
NA	TRBV5-1	NA	12	TRBJ2-3	CASSSSGDTQYF	TGCGCCAGCAGCAGCTCGGGAGATACGCAGTATTTT
NA	TRBV2	TRBD1	14	TRBJ1-2	CASRDRDRGYGYTF	TGTGCCAGCAGAGACAGGGATAGGGGCTATGGCTACACCTTC
NA	TRBV19	NA	16	TRBJ1-2	CASSIDHRELRGGYTF	TGTGCCAGTAGTATAGACCACAGGGAACTCCGCGGTGGCTACACCTTC
NA	TRBV30	TRBD2	15	TRBJ2-5	CAWKLAETLQETQYF	TGTGCCTGGAAGCTAGCGGAGACCCTCCAGGAGACCCAGTACTTC
NA	TRBV24-1	NA	13	TRBJ2-3	CATRGTSTDTQYF	TGTGCCACCAGGGGGACTAGCACAGATACGCAGTATTTT
NA	TRBV27	TRBD1	15	TRBJ1-5	CASSLSDRGDQPQHF	TGTGCCAGCAGTTTATCGGACAGGGGTGATCAGCCCCAGCATTTT
few	TRBV24-1	NA	13	TRBJ2-2	CATSDRVTGELFF	TGTGCCACCAGTGACAGGGTTACCGGGGAGCTGTTTTTT
NA	TRBV5-1	TRBD1	15	TRBJ1-5	CASSSTGQGGQPQHF	TGCGCCAGCAGCTCGACTGGACAGGGTGGTCAGCCCCAGCATTTT
NA	TRBV6-1	TRBD2	16	TRBJ2-1	CASSDGTRDNYGEQFF	TGTGCCAGCAGTGACGGGACTAGGGATAACTACGGTGAGCAGTTCTTC
once	TRBV6-4	NA	14	TRBJ1-1	CASSDKPRDTEAFF	TGTGCCAGCAGTGACAAACCCCGGGACACTGAAGCTTTCTTT
NA	TRBV6-5	TRBD1	13	TRBJ2-3	CASGTGGTDTQYF	TGTGCCAGCGGGACAGGGGGCACAGATACGCAGTATTTT
NA	TRBV10-2	TRBD2	14	TRBJ2-1	CASGLAGDYNEQFF	TGCGCCAGCGGACTAGCGGGGGATTACAATGAGCAGTTCTTC
NA	TRBV27	NA	15	TRBJ1-1	CASSLGGAVGTEAFF	TGTGCCAGCAGTTTAGGGGGGGCGGTGGGCACTGAAGCTTTCTTT
once	TRBV9	NA	14	TRBJ2-1	CASSGRDSYNEQFF	TGTGCCAGCAGCGGCCGGGACTCGTACAATGAGCAGTTCTTC
NA	TRBV4-1	NA	14	TRBJ1-2	CASSQEKGYYGYTF	TGCGCCAGCAGCCAAGAGAAGGGGTACTATGGCTACACCTTC
NA	TRBV11-2	TRBD1	17	TRBJ2-1	CASSFLQTGDLNNEQFF	TGTGCCAGCAGCTTCCTTCAGACAGGGGATCTAAACAATGAGCAGTTCTTC
NA	TRBV25-1	NA	12	TRBJ1-2	CASSDLNYGYTF	TGTGCCAGCAGTGACCTTAACTATGGCTACACCTTC
NA	TRBV11-2	NA	16	TRBJ1-1	CASSSGWGVEDTEAFF	TGTGCCAGCAGCTCAGGTTGGGGGGTAGAGGACACTGAAGCTTTCTTT
NA	TRBV5-1	TRBD2	16	TRBJ2-1	CASSLMSGGLYNEQFF	TGCGCCAGCAGCTTGATGAGCGGGGGGCTTTACAATGAGCAGTTCTTC
NA	TRBV9	TRBD1	14	TRBJ2-2	CASSADRSPGELFF	TGTGCCAGCAGCGCGGACAGGTCCCCCGGGGAGCTGTTTTTT
NA	TRBV6-5	TRBD1	16	TRBJ1-2	CASSYLGQGKGYGYTF	TGTGCCAGCAGTTACTTGGGACAGGGGAAAGGATATGGCTACACCTTC
NA	TRBV6-1	NA	17	TRBJ1-4	CASSEARQPGFGEKLFF	TGTGCCAGCAGTGAAGCGCGGCAACCCGGGTTTGGGGAAAAACTGTTTTTT
NA	TRBV6-2/TRBV6-3	TRBD1	14	TRBJ1-1	CASSYQGAGTEAFF	TGTGCCAGCAGTTACCAGGGGGCTGGGACTGAAGCTTTCTTT
NA	TRBV19	NA	17	TRBJ1-1	CASNKGRVDIRYGTAFF	TGTGCCAGTAATAAGGGCAGGGTGGATATTCGGTATGGTACGGCTTTCTTT
NA	TRBV3-1/TRBV3-2	TRBD2	17	TRBJ2-2	CASSPGLAGTNTGELFF	TGTGCCAGCAGCCCGGGACTAGCGGGGACAAACACCGGGGAGCTGTTTTTT
NA	TRBV6-2/TRBV6-3	TRBD1	16	TRBJ2-3	CASSLGQWRTTDTQYF	TGTGCCAGCAGCTTGGGACAGTGGAGGACCACAGATACGCAGTATTTT
NA	TRBV6-1	NA	14	TRBJ2-5	CASSEWRDGETQYF	TGTGCCAGCAGTGAATGGAGGGACGGCGAGACCCAGTACTTC
NA	TRBV18	TRBD1	15	TRBJ1-2	CASSPTEDRGYGYTF	TGTGCCAGCTCACCGACGGAGGACAGGGGCTATGGCTACACCTTC
NA	TRBV5-6	NA	14	TRBJ2-1	CASSLGQVYNEQFF	TGTGCCAGCAGCTTGGGACAGGTTTACAATGAGCAGTTCTTC
NA	TRBV19	NA	13	TRBJ1-2	CASSTAQGTGYTF	TGTGCCAGTAGTACAGCACAGGGTACTGGCTACACCTTC
NA	TRBV6-5	TRBD1	14	TRBJ1-5	CASRSTGAYQPQHF	TGTGCCAGCAGGAGCACAGGGGCTTATCAGCCCCAGCATTTT
NA	TRBV27	NA	14	TRBJ2-2	CASSLRLNTGELFF	TGTGCCAGCAGTTTGAGGCTGAACACCGGGGAGCTGTTTTTT
once	TRBV12-5	NA	15	TRBJ1-5	CASGLVLQGNQPQHF	TGTGCTAGTGGTTTGGTACTACAGGGTAATCAGCCCCAGCATTTT
NA	TRBV5-1	NA	15	TRBJ1-2	CASSLSTQGNYGYTF	TGCGCCAGCAGCTTATCTACTCAGGGGAACTATGGCTACACCTTC